Below are 19 T cell receptor beta chains sequenced from a single sample in a study of cytomegalovirus exposure and HLA in healthy donors. A multiplex PCR was run with 60 Vbeta primers and 13 Jbeta primers. The repertoire was sequenced with immunoSEQ multiplex PCR; TCRdb's copy has only in-frame clones and lacks some. Here the sample spans about 160,000 clones, roughly 90% being singletons. The sample was PBMCs. These receptors originate from a woman aged 18 to 35 in good health and CMV-seronegative.

Turning to this clone: Other DNA sequences in this sample translate to the same CDR3. The genes are TRBV27 and TRBJ2-3, with 11 bases lining up with TRBD2. From germline, CDR1 is MNHEY and CDR2 SMNVEV (reference sequence). This CDR3 spans 15 amino acids. V lost 4 bases to trimming and J lost 3 bases; unmatched junction nucleotides: 3. CDR3 sequence: CASSSGTSGTDTQYF. For the CDR3, the DNA is TGTGCCAGCAGTTCCGGGACTAGCGGAACAGATACGCAGTATTTT.

V usage is TRBV2 and J usage is TRBJ1-1; 7 bases are a match to TRBD1. V trimming: 4 bases; J trimming: 3 bases; junction bases outside the gene matches: 5. Germline V gives CDR1 SNHLY, CDR2 FYNNEI. CDR3 length: 14 amino acids. CDR3 region: CASSGQGVYTEAFF. The CDR3 region has the DNA TGTGCCAGCAGTGGTCAGGGGGTCTACACTGAAGCTTTCTTT.

This chain links TRBV19 with TRBJ1-5; maybe TRBD1 (5 bases). Germline loops: CDR1 LNHDA, CDR2 SQIVND (reference sequence). The CDR3 is 17 amino acids. V gave up 5 bases and J gave up 4 bases, with 21 bases separating them. This CDR3 reads CASSPLPPTELNQPQHF. In nucleotides, the CDR3 is TGTGCCAGTAGTCCCCTCCCCCCGACAGAGCTGAATCAGCCCCAGCATTTT.

The sample holds one count of this clone. The chain recombines TRBV10-3 with TRBJ2-1; 10 positions agree with TRBD2. Germline V gives CDR1 ENHRY, CDR2 SYGVKD. The CDR3 runs to 13 residues. With 9 bases clipped from V and 6 bases from J, the junction kept 5 bases outside the gene matches. The CDR3 spells CAIGLAEGNEQFF. CDR3 coding DNA: TGTGCCATAGGACTAGCGGAAGGCAATGAGCAGTTCTTC.

The CDR3 coding sequence is TGTGCCAGCAGTCGGAACACTGAAGCTTTCTTT. Translated, it gives CASSRNTEAFF. The V call is TRBV2, the J call TRBJ1-1; D is undetermined. CDR3 length: 11 amino acids. Germline CDR1 is SNHLY and CDR2 is FYNNEI. Trimming removed 5 bases at V and 1 base at J, with 2 bases between.

The genes are TRBV15 and TRBJ2-3; 12 nucleotides match TRBD2. In germline, CDR1 is LNHNV, CDR2 YYDKDF (reference sequence). The CDR3 sequence is 14 residues long. V lost 3 bases and J lost 6; bases outside the gene matches: 1. The CDR3 DNA reads TGTGCCACCAGCAGGACTAGCGGGAGTGATACGCAGTATTTT. Translated: CATSRTSGSDTQYF.

This chain connects TRBV6-5 to TRBJ2-7, with D possibly being TRBD1 (6 bases). Trimming stripped 6 bases from V and 3 bases from J, with 15 bases between. There are 14 residues in the CDR3. Per germline, CDR1 MNHEY and CDR2 SVGAGI. CDR3 DNA: TGTGCCAGCAGCCTACTAAGGGGGTACTACGAGCAGTACTTC. Protein sequence: CASSLLRGYYEQYF.

CDR3 coding DNA: TGTGCCAGCGTCCGAAGTTTAGACAATGAGCAGTTCTTC. This translates into CASVRSLDNEQFF. This chain joins TRBV27 and TRBJ2-1; no firm D call. The germline V gene encodes CDR1 MNHEY and CDR2 SMNVEV (reference sequence). V was pared by 8 bases and J by 5 bases, with 13 bases between. This CDR3 is built from 13 residues.

This clone turned up a few times. V gene TRBV6-5 combines with J gene TRBJ1-4; perhaps TRBD1 as D (6 bases). Trimming took 2 bases from V and 7 from J, leaving 8 bases between them. Germline V lookup: CDR1 MNHEY, CDR2 SVGAGI. This CDR3 comprises 13 residues. CDR3 sequence: CASSYRTAEKLFF. The CDR3 bases are TGTGCCAGCAGTTACAGGACAGCTGAAAAACTGTTTTTT.

The CDR3 DNA sequence: TGTGCCAGCAGTTTATACGAGGGGGCTAATTCACCCCTCCACTTT. It specifies CASSLYEGANSPLHF. The chain links TRBV28 to TRBJ1-6, with 7 bases matching TRBD1. With 1 base clipped from V and 6 bases from J, the junction kept 3 bases outside the gene matches. The CDR3 contains 15 residues. Germline loops: CDR1 MDHEN, CDR2 SYDVKM.

This chain uses TRBV30 with TRBJ1-1; possible D gene TRBD1, 5 bases. The CDR3 has 12 residues. Germline V gene sequence: CDR1 GTSNPN, CDR2 SVGIG (reference sequence). Trimming stripped 3 bases from V and 4 bases from J, with 9 bases between. The CDR3 coding sequence is TGTGCCTGGAGCAGGGCCTTCACTGAAGCTTTCTTT. Translating it yields CAWSRAFTEAFF.

The rearrangement joins TRBV6-6 to TRBJ2-1; TRBD2 aligns across 11 bases. CDR1 is MNHNY and CDR2 is SVGAGI in the germline V gene (reference sequence). CDR3 size: 12 residues. V dropped 6 bases and J dropped 15; count of bases not matched to a gene: 7. The CDR3, as DNA: TGTGCCAGCAGACCTAGCGGGGGGTCTTCGTTCTTC. Its protein product is CASRPSGGSSFF.

V and J are TRBV28 and TRBJ2-1; D unclear. The V end was cut by 3 bases, the J end by 5 bases, with 5 bases between. The CDR3 runs to 12 residues. Per the germline V gene, CDR1 is MDHEN and CDR2 is SYDVKM. CDR3 in amino acids: CASSFRDNEQFF. In nucleotides, the CDR3 is TGTGCCAGCAGTTTTCGGGACAATGAGCAGTTCTTC.

The CDR3 nucleotides are TGTGCCAGCAGTTTCGTTTCTGAGGGTAACTATGGCTACACCTTC. Encoded protein: CASSFVSEGNYGYTF. The chain links TRBV28 to TRBJ1-2; D gene uncertain. The CDR3 consists of 15 residues. Trimming took off 3 bases at V and 1 base at J, with 12 bases between the two ends. Germline assignment: CDR1 MDHEN and CDR2 SYDVKM.

The genes are TRBV7-2 and TRBJ2-2; 9 nucleotides align to TRBD1. Germline CDR1 reads SGHTA; CDR2 reads FQGNSA. The CDR3 covers 15 residues. The V and J ends lost 5 bases and 4 bases, in that order; junction bases with no gene match: 5. CDR3 bases: TGTGCCAGCAGCCAACAGGGGGCCAGCACCGGGGAGCTGTTTTTT. This encodes CASSQQGASTGELFF. Drawing the rest from reference TRBV7-2 and TRBJ2-2, the complete variable domain is GAGVSQSPSNKVTEKGKDVELRCDPISGHTALYWYRQSLGQGLEFLIYFQGNSAPDKSGLPSDRFSAERTGGSVSTLTIQRTQQEDSAVYLCASSQQGASTGELFFGEGSRLTVL.

Turning to this clone: Different DNA sequences within this sample yield the same CDR3. J is TRBJ2-1 and V is TRBV11-2; possible D gene TRBD1, 6 bases. Trimming took 1 base from V and 4 from J, leaving 11 bases between them. The germline CDR1 and CDR2 sequences are SGHAT and FQNNGV. CDR3 size: 15 residues. CDR3 sequence reads: CASSLGGTPYNEQFF. Written as DNA, the CDR3 is TGTGCCAGCAGCTTAGGTGGGACACCTTACAATGAGCAGTTCTTC.

V is TRBV5-4 and J is TRBJ2-3; D gene uncertain. Trimming left V 4 bases short and J 3 bases short, with 6 bases between. From germline, CDR1 is SGHNT and CDR2 YYREEE (reference sequence). There are 12 residues in the CDR3. Here the CDR3 reads CASSGRTDTQYF. Written as DNA, the CDR3 is TGTGCCAGCAGCGGCAGGACAGATACGCAGTATTTT.

The V gene is TRBV27, the J gene TRBJ2-7, with TRBD1 as a possible D gene (6 bases). Trimming removed 5 bases from V and 6 bases from J, with 17 bases in between. CDR1 and CDR2 (germline): MNHEY, SMNVEV (reference sequence). The CDR3 consists of 14 residues. The CDR3 region is CASSPRTGMGEQYF. CDR3 DNA sequence: TGTGCCAGCAGTCCCCGAACAGGGATGGGCGAGCAGTACTTC.

This clone has a single count. This chain joins TRBV7-2 and TRBJ2-1; D possibly corresponds to TRBD2 (6 bases). The V and J ends lost 8 bases and 10 bases respectively, with 18 bases between them. Germline V gene sequence: CDR1 SGHTA, CDR2 FQGNSA. This CDR3 has 13 residues. The CDR3 loop reads CASRDFLVGEQFF. As DNA, the CDR3 is TGTGCCAGCCGGGACTTTTTGGTGGGCGAGCAGTTCTTC.